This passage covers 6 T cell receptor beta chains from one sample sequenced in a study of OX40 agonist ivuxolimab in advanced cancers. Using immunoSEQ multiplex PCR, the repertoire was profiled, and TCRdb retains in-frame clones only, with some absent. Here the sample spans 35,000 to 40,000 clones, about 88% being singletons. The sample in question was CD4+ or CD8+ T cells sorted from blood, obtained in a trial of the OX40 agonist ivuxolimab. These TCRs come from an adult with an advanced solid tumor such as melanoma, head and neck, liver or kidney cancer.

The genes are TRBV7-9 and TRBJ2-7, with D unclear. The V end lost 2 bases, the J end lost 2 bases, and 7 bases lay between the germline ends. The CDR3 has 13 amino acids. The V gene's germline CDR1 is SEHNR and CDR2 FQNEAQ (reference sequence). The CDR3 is CASSLSAAYEQYF. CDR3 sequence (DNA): TGTGCCAGCAGCTTATCGGCAGCCTACGAGCAGTACTTC.

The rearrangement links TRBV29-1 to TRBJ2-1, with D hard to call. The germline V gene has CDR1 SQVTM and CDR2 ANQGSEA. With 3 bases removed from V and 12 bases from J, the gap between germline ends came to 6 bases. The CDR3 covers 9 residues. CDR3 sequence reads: CSVEAGQFF. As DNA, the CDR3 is TGCAGCGTTGAGGCAGGGCAGTTCTTC.

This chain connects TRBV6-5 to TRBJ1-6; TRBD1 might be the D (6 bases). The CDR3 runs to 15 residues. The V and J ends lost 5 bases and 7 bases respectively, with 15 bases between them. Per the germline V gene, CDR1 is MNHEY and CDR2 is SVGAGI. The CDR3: CASSPVDRFNSPLHF. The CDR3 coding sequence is TGTGCCAGCAGTCCCGTGGACAGATTCAATTCACCCCTCCACTTT.

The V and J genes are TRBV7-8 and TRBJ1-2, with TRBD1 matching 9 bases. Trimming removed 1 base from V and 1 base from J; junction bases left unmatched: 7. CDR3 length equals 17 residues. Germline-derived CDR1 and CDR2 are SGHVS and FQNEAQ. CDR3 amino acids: CASSLEFTGGYNYGYTF. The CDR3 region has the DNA TGTGCCAGCAGCTTAGAATTTACAGGGGGCTATAACTATGGCTACACCTTC. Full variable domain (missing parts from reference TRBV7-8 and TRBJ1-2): GAGVSQSPRYKVAKRGQDVALRCDPISGHVSLFWYQQALGQGPEFLTYFQNEAQLDKSGLPSDRFFAERPEGSVSTLKIQRTQQEDSAVYLCASSLEFTGGYNYGYTFGSGTRLTVV.

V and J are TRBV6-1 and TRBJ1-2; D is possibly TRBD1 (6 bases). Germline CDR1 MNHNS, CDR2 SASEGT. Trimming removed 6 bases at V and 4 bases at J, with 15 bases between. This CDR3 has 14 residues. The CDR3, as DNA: TGTGCCAGCAGCCCGCCGGGGACACCCTATGGCTACACCTTC. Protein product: CASSPPGTPYGYTF.

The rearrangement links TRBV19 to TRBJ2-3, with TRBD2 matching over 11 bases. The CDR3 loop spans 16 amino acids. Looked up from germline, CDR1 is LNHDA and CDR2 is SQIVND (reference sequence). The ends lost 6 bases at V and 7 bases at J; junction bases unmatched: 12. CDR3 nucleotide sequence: TGTGCCAGTAGCCCTGTAGGGACTAGCGGCGTGAATACGCAGTATTTT. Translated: CASSPVGTSGVNTQYF.